This T cell receptor (beta chain) comes out of a study of post-analysis software for immune sequencing data. Study results and caveats: About five TRBV segments appeared more often in patients than in controls, and TRBV5-6, TRBV5-1 and TRBV20-1 were among these.

This clonotype was seen more than once but under ten times. Its target is unknown. Unique molecular identifiers were carried by the TCR beta cDNA libraries. One entry per CDR3 protein, called by TCRdb with MiXCR from the PCR reads. The repertoire holds approximately 730,000 distinct CDR3 sequences, with roughly 30% as singletons. Trimming stripped 7 bases from V and 2 bases from J, with 12 bases between. This CDR3 is 15 amino acids long. The clonotype comes from a girl aged 10-17 years with multiple sclerosis. The V gene is TRBV12-3 or TRBV12-4, the J gene TRBJ2-6; D might be TRBD2 (6 bases). Sequences were obtained from blood. The CDR3 loop reads CASTPGGAGANVLTF. In nucleotides, the CDR3 is TGTGCCAGCACCCCTGGCGGGGCTGGGGCCAACGTCCTGACTTTC.